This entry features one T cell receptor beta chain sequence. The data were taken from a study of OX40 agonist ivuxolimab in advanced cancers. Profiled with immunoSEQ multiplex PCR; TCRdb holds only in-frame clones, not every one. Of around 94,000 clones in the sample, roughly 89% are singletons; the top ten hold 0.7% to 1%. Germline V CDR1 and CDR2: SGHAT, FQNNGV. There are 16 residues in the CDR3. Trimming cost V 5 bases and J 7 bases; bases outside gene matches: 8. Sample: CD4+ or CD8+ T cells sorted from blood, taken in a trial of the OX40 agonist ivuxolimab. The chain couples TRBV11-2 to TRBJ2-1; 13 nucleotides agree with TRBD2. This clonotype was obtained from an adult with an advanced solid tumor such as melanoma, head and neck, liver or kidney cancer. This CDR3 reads CASSALLAGGGNEQFF. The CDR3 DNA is TGTGCCAGCAGCGCGTTACTAGCGGGAGGGGGGAATGAGCAGTTCTTC.